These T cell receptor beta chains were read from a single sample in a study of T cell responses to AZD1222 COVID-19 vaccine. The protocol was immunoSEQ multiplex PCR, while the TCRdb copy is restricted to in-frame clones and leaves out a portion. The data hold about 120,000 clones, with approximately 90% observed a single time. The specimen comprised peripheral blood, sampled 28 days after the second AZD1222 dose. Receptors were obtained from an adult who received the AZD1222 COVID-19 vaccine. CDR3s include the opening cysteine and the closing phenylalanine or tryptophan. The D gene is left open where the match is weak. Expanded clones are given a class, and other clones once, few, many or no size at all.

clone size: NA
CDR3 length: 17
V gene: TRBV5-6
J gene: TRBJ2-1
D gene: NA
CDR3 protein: CASRLWGATSSYNEQFF
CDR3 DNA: TGTGCCAGCAGACTTTGGGGGGCGACTAGCTCCTACAATGAGCAGTTCTTC

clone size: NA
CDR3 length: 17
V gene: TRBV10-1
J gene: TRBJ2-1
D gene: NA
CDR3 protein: CASTTFRDKHRDNEQFF
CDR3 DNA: TGCGCCAGCACTACCTTCCGGGACAAGCACAGGGACAATGAGCAGTTCTTC

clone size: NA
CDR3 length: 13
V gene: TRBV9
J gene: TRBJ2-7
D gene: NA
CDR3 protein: CASSAGSSYEQYF
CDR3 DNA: TGTGCCAGCAGTGCGGGGAGCTCCTACGAGCAGTACTTC

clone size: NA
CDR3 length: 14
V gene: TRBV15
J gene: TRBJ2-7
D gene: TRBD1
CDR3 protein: CATSRVGTGDEQYF
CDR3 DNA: TGTGCCACCAGCAGAGTCGGGACAGGGGACGAGCAGTACTTC

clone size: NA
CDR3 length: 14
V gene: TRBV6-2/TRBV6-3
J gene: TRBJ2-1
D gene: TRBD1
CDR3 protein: CASSWTGAYNEQFF
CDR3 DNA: TGTGCCAGCAGTTGGACAGGGGCCTACAATGAGCAGTTCTTC

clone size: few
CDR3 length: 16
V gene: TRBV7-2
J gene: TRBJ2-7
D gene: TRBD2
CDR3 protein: CASSPRVVAGVYEQYF
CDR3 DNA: TGTGCCAGCAGCCCTCGCGTGGTAGCGGGGGTCTACGAGCAGTACTTC

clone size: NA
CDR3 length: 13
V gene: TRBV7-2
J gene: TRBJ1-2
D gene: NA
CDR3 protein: CASSTTQGYGYTF
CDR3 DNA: TGTGCCAGCAGCACCACCCAGGGATATGGCTACACCTTC

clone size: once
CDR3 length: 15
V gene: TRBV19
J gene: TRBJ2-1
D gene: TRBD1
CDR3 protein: CASSTGQATYNEQFF
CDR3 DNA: TGTGCCAGTAGTACGGGACAGGCCACCTACAATGAGCAGTTCTTC

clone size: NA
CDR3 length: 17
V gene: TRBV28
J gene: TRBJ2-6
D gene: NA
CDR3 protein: CASTPSLGLSGANVLTF
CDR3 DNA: TGTGCCAGCACCCCAAGTTTGGGCCTCTCTGGGGCCAACGTCCTGACTTTC

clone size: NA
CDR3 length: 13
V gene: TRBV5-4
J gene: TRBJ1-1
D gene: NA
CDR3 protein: CASRAGGTTEAFF
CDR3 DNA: TGTGCCAGCAGGGCTGGGGGTACCACTGAAGCTTTCTTT

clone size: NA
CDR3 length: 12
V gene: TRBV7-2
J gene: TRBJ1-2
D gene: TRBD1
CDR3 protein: CASNTGGYGYTF
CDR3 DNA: TGTGCCAGCAACACAGGGGGGTATGGCTACACCTTC

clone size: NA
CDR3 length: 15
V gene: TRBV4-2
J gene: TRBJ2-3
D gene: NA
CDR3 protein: CASSQETSNEHTQYF
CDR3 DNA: TGTGCCAGCAGCCAAGAGACTAGTAATGAGCACACGCAGTATTTT

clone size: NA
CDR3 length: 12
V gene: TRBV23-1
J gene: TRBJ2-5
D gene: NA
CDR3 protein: CARKGFQETQYF
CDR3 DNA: TGCGCCAGAAAAGGGTTTCAAGAGACCCAGTACTTC

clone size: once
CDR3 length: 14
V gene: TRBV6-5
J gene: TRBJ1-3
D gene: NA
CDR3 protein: CASSPDRIGNTIYF
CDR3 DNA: TGTGCCAGCAGTCCAGACAGAATTGGAAACACCATATATTTT

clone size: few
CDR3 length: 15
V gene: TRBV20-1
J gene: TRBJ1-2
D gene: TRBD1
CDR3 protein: CSASPGQGRAYGYTF
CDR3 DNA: TGCAGTGCTAGTCCGGGACAGGGGCGAGCATATGGCTACACCTTC

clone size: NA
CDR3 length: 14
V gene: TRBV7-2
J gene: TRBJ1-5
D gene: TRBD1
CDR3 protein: CASSLDRANQPQHF
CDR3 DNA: TGTGCCAGCAGCTTGGACAGGGCAAATCAGCCCCAGCATTTT